A selection of T cell receptor beta chains follows, all from one sample in a study of shared clonotypes between healthy human individuals. Profiling relied on immunoSEQ multiplex PCR, and the TCRdb table lists in-frame clones only, not all of them. The table has about 1.5 million clones, roughly 96% seen once. The specimen sequenced was naive CD4+ T cells sorted from blood. The source is a man under 40 in good health. CDR3s include the opening cysteine and the closing phenylalanine or tryptophan. Fields, in order: V gene, CDR3 protein.

>TRBV5-4
CASFPRTGTLNEQFF
>TRBV19
CASSMKAGLYEQYF
>TRBV19
CASSSKIPGQPQHF
>TRBV18
CASSRGHLIRDRSGNTIYF
>TRBV10-3
CAISGGAKGTSSYEQYF
>TRBV29-1
CSVADYLLAGGTDTQYF
>TRBV18
CASSQLAGDNEQFF
>TRBV18
CASSPYVAGELFF
>TRBV18
CASSPNRALVDYGYTF
>TRBV5-1
CASSFLAEAYEQYF
>TRBV9
CASSPGGRSSYEQYF
>TRBV15
CATSRNQGSSYEQYF
>TRBV28
CASSSRLAGVGELFF
>TRBV28
CASSPTWGTEAFF
>TRBV30
CAWGILAGIHEQYF
>TRBV7-8
CASSYPGTSGPAPTYEQYF
>TRBV5-5
CASAILAGDSYEQFF
>TRBV18
CASSPSIVFGDTEAFF
>TRBV9
CASSVLSSYNEQFF
>TRBV5-4
CASSSFGIRGGRSSYNEQFF
>TRBV7-9
CASSSSSEGPGSEQYF
>TRBV11-3
CASSSHPGSGTDTQYF
>TRBV5-5
CASSLGTGTIIYEQYF
>TRBV10-2
CATGARTNRALEPQHF
>TRBV30
CAWSSGLGGTGELFF
>TRBV7-9
CASSLDLGETQYF
>TRBV9
CASGQETQYF
>TRBV10-3
CAISRLAGGPRNGELFF
>TRBV6-1
CASSENRVPETQYF
>TRBV4-1
CASSQAISGVPYEQYF
>TRBV5-6
CASSLKEKRTEAFF
>TRBV6-9
CATGADTQYF
>TRBV28
CASRSGGQETQYF
>TRBV6-5
CASSYQGSNYGYTF
>TRBV18
CASSPGLAGVDATPTDTQYF
>TRBV6-5
CASSERISTDTQYF
>TRBV29-1
CSARLEGQGTQYF
>TRBV7-9
CASSLGSGSGNQPQHF
>TRBV6-4
CASSEAGGGSPLHF
>TRBV7-9
CASSPGQYFDGYTF
>TRBV2
CASSYFDRGQETQYF
>TRBV11-2
CASRLFGGLHYNEQFF
>TRBV9
CASSVGNIRDTQYF
>TRBV7-2
CASRKDRGTSDTQYF
>TRBV27
CASSFSPGDTEAFF
>TRBV5-1
CASSLEAGDYEQYF
>TRBV14
CASSHRRNTEAFF
>TRBV28
CASSSPLGAGWKGAGANVLTF
>TRBV12-5
CASGLVISGLAGINEQFF
>TRBV30
CAWSPYNEQFF
>TRBV28
CASSTVSYEQYF
>TRBV21-1
CASSWGQGNNQPQHF
>TRBV28
CASSRDMGDQPQHF
>TRBV30
CAWNPDSFTGELFF
>TRBV9
CASSVGSGGSYEQYF
>TRBV2
CASSFRAGNTEAFF
>TRBV18
CASSPLRTGTYEQYF
>TRBV5-1
CASSLVGSSTGELFF